This TCR beta chain was captured in a study of beta chain features in type 1 diabetes. The CDR3 has 12 residues. Trimming cost V 4 bases and J 5 bases, with 8 bases left between them. The V gene's germline CDR1 is SGHTA and CDR2 FQGNSA. Investigators reverse transcribed all isolated RNA, so they sequenced expressed TCRB transcripts. The repertoire was sequenced with immunoSEQ multiplex PCR; TCRdb's copy has only in-frame clones and lacks some. The table includes 250,000 or so clones, roughly 13% detected once. Points from the study as a whole: In every one of the four CD4+ subsets, TCRB CDR3s were moderately but significantly shorter in Type 1 diabetes patients.

Only a few counts were recorded for this clone. The antigen remains unidentified. The sample contains more than one DNA sequence encoding this CDR3. This sequence originates from a man aged 25 to 40 with type 1 diabetes. Sequenced: naive CD4+ T cells from blood. The chain uses TRBV7-2 and TRBJ1-2; D gene uncertain. The CDR3 DNA is TGTGCCAGCAGCTCGCGGGTGTATGGCTACACCTTC. It specifies CASSSRVYGYTF.